The subject of this entry is one T cell receptor beta chain. No antigen is known for it. This sample is drawn from a study of PD-1 blockade in classical Hodgkin lymphoma. Turning to the study itself: On a schedule of every 2 weeks, patients received nivolumab 3 mg/kg intravenously.

Using immunoSEQ multiplex PCR, the repertoire was profiled, and TCRdb retains in-frame clones only, with some absent. The table has roughly 15,000 clones, over 80% seen once; the top ten hold roughly 34%. Notes on the study in general: The study found that TCR diversity rose significantly by C4D1 in CD4+ but not CD8+ cells. There remain no defined causes for the repertoire differences, which possibly reflect disease activity or prior therapy.

Germline CDR1 and CDR2: MGHDK and SYGVNS. The CDR3 sequence is 11 residues long. The germline V and J ends were trimmed by 7 bases and 5 bases, with 8 bases remaining between them. Brentuximab vedotin exposure varied, and every patient relapsed after autologous stem cell transplantation. Complete response, partial response or progressive disease was each patient's best response. The TCR originated in a human donor with classical Hodgkin lymphoma. The chain joins TRBV25-1 to TRBJ2-5; D is unresolved. The input for sequencing was peripheral blood mononuclear cells (PBMCs), taken before the second cycle of nivolumab. For the CDR3, the DNA is TGTGCCAGCATGGGGTTGGAGACCCAGTACTTC. It encodes CASMGLETQYF.